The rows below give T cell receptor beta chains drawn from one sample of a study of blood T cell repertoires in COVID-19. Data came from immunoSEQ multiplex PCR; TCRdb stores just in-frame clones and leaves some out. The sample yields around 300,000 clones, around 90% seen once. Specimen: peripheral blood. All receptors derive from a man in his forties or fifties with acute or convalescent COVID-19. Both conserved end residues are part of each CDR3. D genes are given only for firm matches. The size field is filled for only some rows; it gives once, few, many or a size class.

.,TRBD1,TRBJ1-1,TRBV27,CASSTQRGTGGDTEAFF,TGTGCCAGCAGTACCCAACGCGGGACAGGGGGAGACACTGAAGCTTTCTTT
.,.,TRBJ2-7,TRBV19,CASSGRSGGRYYEQYF,TGTGCCAGTAGTGGGCGGAGTGGGGGGAGATACTACGAGCAGTACTTC
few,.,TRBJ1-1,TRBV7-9,CASSLEGGMAFF,TGTGCCAGCAGCTTAGAGGGGGGGATGGCTTTCTTT
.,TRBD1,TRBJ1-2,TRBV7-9,CASSRTGGLGYTF,TGTGCCAGCAGCAGGACAGGGGGCCTCGGCTACACCTTC
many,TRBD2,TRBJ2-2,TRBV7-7,CASSPRTSGNTGELFF,TGTGCTAGCAGCCCAAGGACTAGCGGCAACACCGGGGAGCTGTTTTTT
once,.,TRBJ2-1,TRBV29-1,CSVDTPRFF,TGCAGCGTTGACACTCCTCGCTTCTTC
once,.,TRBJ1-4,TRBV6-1,CASSEMGGRREKLFF,TGTGCCAGCAGTGAAATGGGGGGACGGCGAGAAAAACTGTTTTTT
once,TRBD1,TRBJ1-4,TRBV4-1,CASSRTGDVNEKLFF,TGCGCCAGCAGCCGCACAGGGGACGTTAATGAAAAACTGTTTTTT
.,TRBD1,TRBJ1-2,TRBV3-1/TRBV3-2,CASSPLQGANGYTF,TGTGCCAGCAGCCCCTTACAGGGGGCGAATGGCTACACCTTC
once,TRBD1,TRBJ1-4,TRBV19,CASSRQGTTNEKLFF,TGTGCCAGTAGCCGACAGGGGACAACTAATGAAAAACTGTTTTTT
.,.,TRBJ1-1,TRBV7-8,CASSFPNTEAFF,TGTGCCAGCAGCTTTCCTAACACTGAAGCTTTCTTT
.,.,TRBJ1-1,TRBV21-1,CASSNSLFGGANTEAFF,TGTGCCAGCAGCAATTCCCTTTTCGGGGGGGCGAACACTGAAGCTTTCTTT
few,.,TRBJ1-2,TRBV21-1,CASSKVRRRYPNYGYTF,TGTGCCAGCAGCAAAGTAAGACGGCGGTATCCTAACTATGGCTACACCTTC
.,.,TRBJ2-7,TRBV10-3,CAISDKGVPYEQYF,TGTGCCATCAGTGACAAGGGGGTTCCCTACGAGCAGTACTTC
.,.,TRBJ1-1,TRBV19,CASMTVRRGTEAFF,TGTGCCAGTATGACCGTCCGCCGGGGTACTGAAGCTTTCTTT
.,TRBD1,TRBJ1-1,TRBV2,CASSGQGGEAFF,TGTGCCAGCTCGGGACAGGGAGGAGAAGCTTTCTTT
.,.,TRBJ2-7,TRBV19,CATAKDRTYEQYF,TGTGCCACCGCAAAGGACAGAACCTACGAGCAGTACTTC
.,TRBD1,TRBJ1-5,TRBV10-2,CASSGRPRTGSYSNQPQHF,TGCGCCAGCAGTGGCCGACCAAGGACAGGGAGTTATAGCAATCAGCCCCAGCATTTT
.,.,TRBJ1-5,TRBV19,CASSWGDYQPQHF,TGTGCCAGTAGTTGGGGGGACTATCAGCCCCAGCATTTT
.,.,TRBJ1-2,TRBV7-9,CASSLSGFSYGYTF,TGTGCCAGCAGCTTATCCGGGTTTAGCTATGGCTACACCTTC
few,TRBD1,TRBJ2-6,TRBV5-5,CASSFTSGQLSSGANVLTF,TGTGCCAGCAGCTTCACCTCGGGACAGCTCAGCTCTGGGGCCAACGTCCTGACTTTC
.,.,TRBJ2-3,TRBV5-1,CASSIRQGLTDTQYF,TGCGCCAGCAGCATTCGACAGGGACTGACAGATACGCAGTATTTT
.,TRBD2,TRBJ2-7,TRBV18,CASSPQRGGSYEQYF,TGTGCCAGCTCACCACAGCGGGGGGGCTCCTACGAGCAGTACTTC
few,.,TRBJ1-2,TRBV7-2,CASSPTYRARGNYGYTF,TGTGCCAGCAGCCCTACCTACAGGGCGAGGGGGAACTATGGCTACACCTTC
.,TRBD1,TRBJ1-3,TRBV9,CASSNLGGQGPRSGNTIYF,TGTGCCAGCAGCAACCTTGGGGGACAGGGGCCTCGCTCTGGAAACACCATATATTTT
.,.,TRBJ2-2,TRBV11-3,CASSLGRGGELFF,TGTGCCAGCAGCTTAGGGAGAGGCGGGGAGCTGTTTTTT
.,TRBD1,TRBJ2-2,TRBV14,CASSQVWTGTVFF,TGTGCCAGCAGCCAAGTGTGGACAGGGACGGTGTTTTTT